One TCR beta chain is described in this entry. These data are taken from a study of blood T cell repertoires in COVID-19. Across the study: The samples span acute and convalescent COVID-19 from the United States, Italy and Spain.

Seattle-derived patients entered the study during active infection and were followed longitudinally. Study processing details: Quantification of nucleated cells was approximated via reference gene primer amplification. The data were produced by immunoSEQ multiplex PCR, yet TCRdb's version contains in-frame clones alone and is incomplete. D and trimming come from the DNA, and the V and J calls and clone size come from that table. The table has 15,000 or so clones, 85% to 90% seen once; the top ten hold roughly 32%. CDR1 and CDR2 from the germline V gene are MGHRA and YSYEKL. The CDR3 runs 16 residues. The V end lost 2 bases, the J end lost 1 base, and 12 bases lay between the germline ends.

The specimen sequenced was peripheral blood. The receptor was derived from a woman over 75 with COVID-19, enrolled during active disease. The V and J genes are TRBV4-1 and TRBJ2-1; D may be TRBD1 (6 bases). This chain's CDR3 is CASSQPVGASYNEQFF. The CDR3 coding sequence is TGCGCCAGCAGCCAACCCGTGGGGGCATCCTACAATGAGCAGTTCTTC.